This T cell receptor beta chain was documented in a study of CD8+CD57+ T cells in acquired aplastic anemia. General observations from the study: In common between the patients and the controls were around 29 CD8+ CDR3 sequences.

Genomic DNA acted as the template from which TCR beta VDJ combination and CDR3 sequence profiling were carried out. TCRdb independently ran MiXCR on the reads; one entry per CDR3 protein. The profile shows approximately 150,000 distinct CDR3 sequences, around 50% of them singletons. V was clipped by 3 bases and J by 5 bases; unmatched bases: 8. The CDR3 consists of 16 residues. It was patients with CD8+CD57+ cell expansion by flow cytometry who were chosen for sequencing. With respect to this clonotype: The antigen remains undetermined.

The sequence was collected from a human donor with aplastic anemia. This sequence joins TRBV12-3 or TRBV12-4 and TRBJ2-2, with 8 bases lining up with TRBD1. The specimen sequenced was sorted CD4+, CD8+, or CD8+CD57+ T cells (not recorded which) from PBMCs. CDR3 amino acids: CASSFLVTGGTGELFF. The CDR3 DNA reads as TGTGCCAGCAGTTTTTTGGTTACAGGGGGAACCGGGGAGCTGTTTTTT.